This record looks at one TCR beta chain sequence and its context. The target of this receptor is not known. It has no much larger one-base neighbor in the sample; base qualities were not kept. TCRbeta CDR3 regions were amplified from genomic DNA by means of the immunoSEQ Assay, a bias-controlled multiplex PCR. The paper's data handling went like this. The number of nucleated cells in each sample was estimated from the amplification of reference gene primers within the assay. Sequence reads were collapsed and filtered to measure the absolute abundance of every unique TCRbeta CDR3 rearrangement. Productive Simpson clonality was computed per sample as the square root of Simpson's diversity index over productive rearrangements. What TCRdb holds here is the immuneACCESS table cut down to in-frame rearrangements. Part of the clones is not present; checked against another copy, under half of the missing clones reflect an unresolved V gene, and the others are unexplained. Clone size and V and J calls were adopted from that table, with D and trimming inferred from the DNA. For this sample the table gives 70,000 to 80,000 clones, of which roughly 86% were detected only once. The ten largest account for around 13% of the sample.

The entry originates in a study of blood T cell repertoires in COVID-19 (dated by TCRdb to 2018 to 2021). About the full investigation: The collaborator samples originated in the United States, Italy and Spain and spanned the acute and convalescent phases of COVID-19. Subjects who had been exposed to COVID-19, were actively infected with it, or had recovered from it provided the deeply sampled blood TCRbeta repertoires that made up the dataset. The material from the prospective study consisted of cDNA or gDNA derived from T cells, B-cell-depleted T cells, or PBMCs. The repertoires were released in a freely available public database meant as a resource for research on the immune response to SARS-CoV-2. Samples came from the ongoing ImmuneRACE study (first 160 participants) plus 1,254 subjects from 6 global collaborators. Where available, HLA class I and class II types were obtained from metadata supplied by the sample provider rather than from assay-based typing. A de-identified subject ID, COVID-19 status, age in years and sex were almost always included in the sample metadata.

V is shortened by 0 bases, J by 4 bases, and the region joining them spans 3 bases. The CDR3 numbers 12 residues from cysteine through phenylalanine. Only CDR3 DNA is held: 36 bases, read in frame from base 1. According to the germline V gene (reference sequence), CDR1 reads SGHNT and CDR2 reads YYREEE. Collaborating institutions collected whole blood in K2EDTA tubes following their own protocols. Collaborator samples were shipped for TCRbeta analysis as frozen whole blood, isolated PBMCs, or DNA extracted from either sample type. Study-wide findings and limitations: How much clinical and demographic metadata was included differed by source and by participant, and the metadata was provided uncurated.

Sequencing was carried out using peripheral blood. The origin of this receptor is a woman aged 55-69 years with acute or convalescent COVID-19. In this chain, TRBV5-4 is recombined with TRBJ2-3, with the D gene not clear enough to name. Read as DNA, the sequence is TGTGCCAGCAGCTTGGACTCAGATACGCAGTATTTT. It encodes CASSLDSDTQYF.